This T cell receptor (beta chain) was recorded in a study of post-analysis software for immune sequencing data. Overall study: Relapsing-remitting, secondary progressive and progressive-relapsing multiple sclerosis courses were included.

This clonotype was picked up a small number of times. Its antigen is unidentified. Findings and caveats of the study: When patients were compared with controls, a handful of TRBV segments were more frequent, TRBV5-6, TRBV5-1 and TRBV20-1 among them. There was significantly lower normalized Chao1 diversity in multiple sclerosis patients than in controls. Samples from one preparation batch, clustered by F measure, grouped strongly together.

TCR beta cDNA libraries included unique molecular identifiers. Input populations of 1 to 10 million T cells gave rise to hundreds of thousands of cDNA molecules. TCRdb reprocessed the PCR reads with MiXCR, giving one entry per CDR3 protein. The sample consists of around 440,000 distinct CDR3 sequences, roughly 45% of them appearing once. The CDR3 runs 14 residues. Trimming removed 8 bases from V and 6 bases from J, with 18 bases in between. Germline V gives CDR1 ENHRY, CDR2 SYGVKD. The chain joins TRBV10-3 to TRBJ2-3; D possibly corresponds to TRBD1 (6 bases). This clonotype was obtained from a girl between 10 and 17 years old with multiple sclerosis. The sample taken for sequencing was blood. The CDR3 DNA follows: TGTGCCATCGGGGGCAGGGGTTTCCGGGATACGCAGTATTTT. As protein: CAIGGRGFRDTQYF.